One and the same sample provided the 26 T cell receptor beta chains below, sequenced in a study of CD8+ T cells in alopecia areata. Isolated RNA was reverse transcribed into cDNA used as the sequencing template. TCRdb's table, derived via immunoSEQ multiplex PCR, lists solely in-frame clones and lacks some. Of 150,000 to 200,000 clones in the sample, approximately 49% were seen once. Treatment indicated: oral pan-JAK inhibitor, 5-10 mg twice daily. The starting material was CD8+ T cells sorted from blood, obtained at roughly week 52, from a patient treated with tofacitinib. The receptors stem from a human donor with alopecia areata.

Here the CDR3 DNA reads TGTGCCAGCAGCCAAGTCGGGACTGAAGCTTTCTTT. Its protein product is CASSQVGTEAFF. The V call is TRBV4-2, the J call TRBJ1-1; D gene ambiguous. CDR1 and CDR2 from the germline V gene are LGHNA and YNFKEQ. The V end was cut by 1 base, the J end by 5 bases, with 5 bases between. CDR3 length equals 12 residues.

This sequence joins TRBV5-4 and TRBJ2-3, with no clear D. V lost 4 bases, J lost 6 bases, and 12 bases lay in between. Germline CDR1 and CDR2: SGHNT and YYREEE (reference sequence). The CDR3 spans 13 residues. The CDR3 bases are TGTGCCAGCAGCCACCGGCACGAGGATACGCAGTATTTT. Translation: CASSHRHEDTQYF. Full variable domain (remainder filled in from reference TRBV5-4 and TRBJ2-3): ETGVTQSPTHLIKTRGQQVTLRCSSQSGHNTVSWYQQALGQGPQFIFQYYREEENGRGNFPPRFSGLQFPNYSSELNVNALELDDSALYLCASSHRHEDTQYFGPGTRLTVL.

V gene TRBV15 combines with J gene TRBJ2-2; TRBD1 might be the D (5 bases). The ends were cut back, 0 bases at V and 4 bases at J, with 12 bases in the middle. The CDR3 consists of 16 residues. The V gene's germline CDR1 is LNHNV and CDR2 YYDKDF (reference sequence). CDR3 coding DNA: TGTGCCACCAGCAGAGACAGGGCGGTTAGCACCGGGGAGCTGTTTTTT. Its translation is CATSRDRAVSTGELFF.

The chain is built from TRBV6-5 and TRBJ1-2, with D perhaps TRBD1 (5 bases). CDR1 is MNHEY and CDR2 is SVGAGI in the germline V gene. Trimming removed 6 bases from V and 3 bases from J, with 14 bases in between. The CDR3 is 14 amino acids. For the CDR3, the DNA is TGTGCCAGCAGAGATACAGGCGCCCACTATGGCTACACCTTC. This gives the protein CASRDTGAHYGYTF.

The table lists this clone with a few counts. This chain uses TRBV30 with TRBJ1-6; D is unresolved. The CDR3 spans 14 residues. Trimming took 0 bases from V and 6 from J, leaving 9 bases between them. Germline V lookup: CDR1 GTSNPN, CDR2 SVGIG (reference sequence). The CDR3 sequence is CAWSVSQFNSPLHF. The CDR3 region has the DNA TGTGCCTGGAGTGTCAGTCAGTTTAATTCACCCCTCCACTTT.

Only one count was recorded for this clone. This chain uses TRBV5-1 with TRBJ1-2; tentatively, D is TRBD1 (5 bases). The V gene lost 1 base and the J gene lost 3 bases, with 10 bases spanning the gap. The CDR3 has 14 amino acids. The germline V gene has CDR1 SGHRS and CDR2 YFSETQ. CDR3 protein: CASSLPGTYYGYTF. The DNA for the CDR3 is TGCGCCAGCAGCTTGCCCGGGACCTACTATGGCTACACCTTC. Based on the CDR3 plus reference TRBV5-1 and TRBJ1-2, the full variable domain is KAGVTQTPRYLIKTRGQQVTLSCSPISGHRSVSWYQQTPGQGLQFLFEYFSETQRNKGNFPGRFSGRQFSNSRSEMNVSTLELGDSALYLCASSLPGTYYGYTFGSGTRLTVV.

This clone came up a few times. The chain joins TRBV5-1 to TRBJ2-5; D unclear. The CDR3 contains 12 residues. The germline CDR1 and CDR2 sequences are SGHRS and YFSETQ. V was cut by 0 bases and J by 2 bases, with 2 bases left in between. In nucleotides, the CDR3 is TGCGCCAGCAGCTTGGGGCAAGAGACCCAGTACTTC. Protein: CASSLGQETQYF.

This clone has only a few counts. This chain uses TRBV4-1 with TRBJ2-2; TRBD2 might be the D (5 bases). The CDR3 contains 15 residues. V dropped 2 bases and J dropped 6 bases, with 13 bases sitting between them. Germline CDR1 reads MGHRA; CDR2 reads YSYEKL. The CDR3 region is CASSQPSSSSGELFF. The CDR3 nucleotides are TGCGCCAGCAGCCAACCCTCGTCTAGCTCCGGGGAGCTGTTTTTT.

The chain carries TRBV9 and TRBJ2-7; no reliable D call. Germline CDR1 and CDR2: SGDLS and YYNGEE. Trimming cost V 0 bases and J 1 base, with 8 bases left between them. The CDR3 is made up of 14 amino acids. Written as DNA, the CDR3 is TGTGCCAGCAGCGTAGAGGGCCTTTCCTACGAGCAGTACTTC. As protein: CASSVEGLSYEQYF.

The CDR3 region has the DNA TGTGCCATCAGTGATCTACAGGGGGGGGCCTACGAGCAGTACTTC. This sequence encodes CAISDLQGGAYEQYF. The chain carries TRBV10-3 and TRBJ2-7; possibly TRBD1 for D (8 bases). Germline CDR1 is ENHRY and CDR2 is SYGVKD. The CDR3 length is 15 residues. Between the trimmed V and J ends, which lost 3 bases and 2 bases, there was a span of 14 bases.

In its sample, this clone was seen a few times. The chain combines TRBV30 with TRBJ1-1, with TRBD1 as a possible D gene (6 bases). Per the germline V gene, CDR1 is GTSNPN and CDR2 is SVGIG (reference sequence). The CDR3 spans 14 residues. V was shortened by 2 bases and J by 1 base, with 11 bases between the two germline ends. CDR3 sequence (DNA): TGTGCCTGGAGTCAACAGGGAGCGAACACTGAAGCTTTCTTT. Protein product: CAWSQQGANTEAFF. Supplemented by reference TRBV30 and TRBJ1-1, the full variable domain reads SQTIHQWPATLVQPVGSPLSLECTVEGTSNPNLYWYRQAAGRGLQLLFYSVGIGQISSEVPQNLSASRPQDRQFILSSKKLLLSDSGFYLCAWSQQGANTEAFFGQGTRLTVV.

This clone was counted between two and nine times. The chain joins TRBV11-2 to TRBJ2-3; the D call may be TRBD1 or TRBD2 (6 bases each). The length of the CDR3 is 15 residues. Germline V lookup: CDR1 SGHAT, CDR2 FQNNGV. V was shortened by 3 bases and J by 4 bases, with 14 bases between the two germline ends. The CDR3 nucleotides read TGTGCCAGCAGCTTTCAAGGGGGAGGCGCAGATACGCAGTATTTT. Encoded protein: CASSFQGGGADTQYF.

The chain employs TRBV11-2 and TRBJ1-2; 7 nucleotides align to TRBD1. The CDR3 runs to 17 residues. Germline V lookup: CDR1 SGHAT, CDR2 FQNNGV. With V trimmed by 5 bases and J by 0 bases, 12 bases remained unmatched. CDR3 sequence: CASSHPAGQRANYGYTF. CDR3 in DNA: TGTGCCAGCAGCCACCCAGCGGGACAGCGGGCTAACTATGGCTACACCTTC.

The V gene is TRBV30, the J gene TRBJ2-5, with D uncertain. Deletions cut 1 base from V and 4 bases from J, with 7 bases between. There are 12 residues in the CDR3. Germline loops: CDR1 GTSNPN, CDR2 SVGIG (reference sequence). The CDR3 region is CAWSEVGETQYF. DNA for the CDR3: TGTGCCTGGAGTGAAGTGGGAGAGACCCAGTACTTC. The complete variable domain, with remaining parts taken from reference TRBV30 and TRBJ2-5, reads SQTIHQWPATLVQPVGSPLSLECTVEGTSNPNLYWYRQAAGRGLQLLFYSVGIGQISSEVPQNLSASRPQDRQFILSSKKLLLSDSGFYLCAWSEVGETQYFGPGTRLLVL.

This clone was picked up a small number of times. The V call is TRBV7-9, the J call TRBJ1-2, with TRBD1 identical over 12 bases. The CDR3 loop spans 14 amino acids. J gave up 7 bases and V 3 bases, and 3 bases lay outside the gene matches. Germline assignment: CDR1 SEHNR and CDR2 FQNEAQ (reference sequence). The CDR3 here is CASSLGQGAGGYTF. The CDR3 DNA reads as TGTGCCAGCAGCTTGGGACAGGGGGCAGGTGGCTACACCTTC.

This sequence joins TRBV6-1 and TRBJ2-5; 7 nucleotides align to TRBD2. Germline V gives CDR1 MNHNS, CDR2 SASEGT. This CDR3 comprises 15 residues. The V and J ends lost 7 bases and 5 bases, in that order; junction bases with no gene match: 13. CDR3 in DNA: TGTGCCAGCATTATCGTCGGGGGGTCCGTGGAGACCCAGTACTTC. This encodes CASIIVGGSVETQYF.

V gene TRBV5-6 combines with J gene TRBJ2-7; no definite D call. Germline V CDR1 and CDR2: SGHDT, YYEEEE. CDR3 length: 14 amino acids. V was cut by 4 bases and J by 2 bases, with 13 bases left in between. The CDR3 DNA reads TGTGCCAGCAGCCCCGACGGGCACACCTACGAGCAGTACTTC. This sequence encodes CASSPDGHTYEQYF.

A remark on this clone: Lacking the conserved final phenylalanine or tryptophan, this CDR3 likely reflects a read error. This chain uses TRBV27 with TRBJ2-7, with 9 bases matching TRBD2. Germline trimming cut 2 bases from V and 7 bases from J; bases unmatched to any gene: 6. This CDR3 has 14 residues. Germline lookup yields CDR1 MNHEY and CDR2 SMNVEV (reference sequence). As DNA, the CDR3 is TGTGCCAGCAGTTTACTCGGACTAGCGAGGGAGCAGTACTCC. Translated, it gives CASSLLGLAREQYS.

The genes are TRBV25-1 and TRBJ2-3; 8 nucleotides match TRBD1. Germline V gene sequence: CDR1 MGHDK, CDR2 SYGVNS. V shed 9 bases, J shed 6 bases, and the junction held 5 bases outside the gene matches. The length of the CDR3 is 12 residues. The CDR3 nucleotides read TGTGCCAGTTCAAGACAGGGGGATACGCAGTATTTT. This codes for CASSRQGDTQYF. The full variable domain, rest sourced from reference TRBV25-1 and TRBJ2-3, is EADIYQTPRYLVIGTGKKITLECSQTMGHDKMYWYQQDPGMELHLIHYSYGVNSTEKGDLSSESTVSRIRTEHFPLTLESARPSHTSQYLCASSRQGDTQYFGPGTRLTVL.

This clone turned up a few times. The chain joins TRBV6-4 to TRBJ2-1; 12 nucleotides line up with TRBD2. The CDR3 is 15 amino acids. The V gene end was trimmed by 4 bases and the J gene end by 6 bases; junction bases not matched to a gene: 4. Germline assignment: CDR1 MRHNA and CDR2 SNTAGT. The CDR3 sequence is CASSVASGGVNEQFF. CDR3 nucleotides: TGTGCCAGCAGTGTTGCTAGCGGGGGGGTCAATGAGCAGTTCTTC.

The rearrangement joins TRBV27 to TRBJ1-4; D gene ambiguous. The CDR3 is made up of 13 amino acids. Looked up from germline, CDR1 is MNHEY and CDR2 is SMNVEV (reference sequence). Trimming took off 6 bases at V and 7 bases at J, with 12 bases between the two ends. CDR3 amino acids: CASSPIGFEKLFF. DNA of the CDR3: TGTGCCAGCAGCCCAATCGGGTTTGAAAAACTGTTTTTT.

This clone occurred a few times. This chain uses TRBV4-2 with TRBJ1-2; D is unclear. The ends were cut back, 4 bases at V and 8 bases at J, with 14 bases in the middle. This CDR3 spans 13 amino acids. CDR1 LGHNA and CDR2 YNFKEQ come from the germline V gene. The CDR3 protein is CASSREPQEGYTF. In DNA, the CDR3 is TGTGCCAGCAGCCGGGAGCCTCAAGAAGGCTACACCTTC.

The rearrangement joins TRBV9 to TRBJ2-1; 8 bases map to TRBD1. The germline CDR1 and CDR2 sequences are SGDLS and YYNGEE. The CDR3 is made up of 15 amino acids. With 0 bases clipped from V and 4 bases from J, the junction kept 3 bases outside the gene matches. CDR3: CASSVGDRGYNEQFF. The CDR3 nucleotides are TGTGCCAGCAGCGTAGGTGACAGGGGTTACAATGAGCAGTTCTTC.

The V call is TRBV9, the J call TRBJ2-2; perhaps TRBD2 as D (5 bases). V lost 2 bases, J lost 4 bases, and 18 bases lay in between. Germline CDR1 is SGDLS and CDR2 is YYNGEE. The CDR3 is 17 residues long. CDR3 loop: CASSVGAPPLVTGELFF. As DNA, the CDR3 is TGTGCCAGCAGCGTGGGAGCGCCACCCTTAGTCACCGGGGAGCTGTTTTTT.

The rearrangement uses TRBV4-2 and TRBJ1-4; no reliable D call. V lost 5 bases, J lost 8 bases, and 12 bases lay in between. CDR3 length equals 13 residues. Germline-derived CDR1 and CDR2 are LGHNA and YNFKEQ. The CDR3 protein is CASSLWTGEKLFF. The CDR3 DNA reads as TGTGCCAGCAGCTTGTGGACTGGAGAAAAACTGTTTTTT.

In this sample, this clone turned up once. The V gene is TRBV7-6, the J gene TRBJ2-7; D remains unclear. The CDR3 covers 13 residues. Germline-derived CDR1 and CDR2 are SGHVS and FNYEAQ. V lost 1 base and J 12 bases, leaving 16 bases between the germline ends. The CDR3 coding sequence is TGTGCCAGCAGCTTAGTTGGCCAGGCCGTTATGTACTTC. This gives the protein CASSLVGQAVMYF.